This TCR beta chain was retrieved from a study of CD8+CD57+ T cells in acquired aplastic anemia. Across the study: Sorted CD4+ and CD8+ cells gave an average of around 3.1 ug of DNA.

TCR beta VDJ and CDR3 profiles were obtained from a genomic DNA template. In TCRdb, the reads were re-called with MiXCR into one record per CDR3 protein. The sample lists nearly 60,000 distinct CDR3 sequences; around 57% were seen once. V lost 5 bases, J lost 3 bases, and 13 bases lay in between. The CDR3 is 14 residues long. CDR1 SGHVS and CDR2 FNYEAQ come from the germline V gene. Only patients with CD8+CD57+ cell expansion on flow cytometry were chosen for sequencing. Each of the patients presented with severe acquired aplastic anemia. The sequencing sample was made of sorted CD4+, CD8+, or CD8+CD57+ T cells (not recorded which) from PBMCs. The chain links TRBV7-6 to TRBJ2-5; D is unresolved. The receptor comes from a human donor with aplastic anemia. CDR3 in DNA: TGTGCCAGCAGCCCGGACCGGAAGGAAGAGACCCAGTACTTC. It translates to CASSPDRKEETQYF.